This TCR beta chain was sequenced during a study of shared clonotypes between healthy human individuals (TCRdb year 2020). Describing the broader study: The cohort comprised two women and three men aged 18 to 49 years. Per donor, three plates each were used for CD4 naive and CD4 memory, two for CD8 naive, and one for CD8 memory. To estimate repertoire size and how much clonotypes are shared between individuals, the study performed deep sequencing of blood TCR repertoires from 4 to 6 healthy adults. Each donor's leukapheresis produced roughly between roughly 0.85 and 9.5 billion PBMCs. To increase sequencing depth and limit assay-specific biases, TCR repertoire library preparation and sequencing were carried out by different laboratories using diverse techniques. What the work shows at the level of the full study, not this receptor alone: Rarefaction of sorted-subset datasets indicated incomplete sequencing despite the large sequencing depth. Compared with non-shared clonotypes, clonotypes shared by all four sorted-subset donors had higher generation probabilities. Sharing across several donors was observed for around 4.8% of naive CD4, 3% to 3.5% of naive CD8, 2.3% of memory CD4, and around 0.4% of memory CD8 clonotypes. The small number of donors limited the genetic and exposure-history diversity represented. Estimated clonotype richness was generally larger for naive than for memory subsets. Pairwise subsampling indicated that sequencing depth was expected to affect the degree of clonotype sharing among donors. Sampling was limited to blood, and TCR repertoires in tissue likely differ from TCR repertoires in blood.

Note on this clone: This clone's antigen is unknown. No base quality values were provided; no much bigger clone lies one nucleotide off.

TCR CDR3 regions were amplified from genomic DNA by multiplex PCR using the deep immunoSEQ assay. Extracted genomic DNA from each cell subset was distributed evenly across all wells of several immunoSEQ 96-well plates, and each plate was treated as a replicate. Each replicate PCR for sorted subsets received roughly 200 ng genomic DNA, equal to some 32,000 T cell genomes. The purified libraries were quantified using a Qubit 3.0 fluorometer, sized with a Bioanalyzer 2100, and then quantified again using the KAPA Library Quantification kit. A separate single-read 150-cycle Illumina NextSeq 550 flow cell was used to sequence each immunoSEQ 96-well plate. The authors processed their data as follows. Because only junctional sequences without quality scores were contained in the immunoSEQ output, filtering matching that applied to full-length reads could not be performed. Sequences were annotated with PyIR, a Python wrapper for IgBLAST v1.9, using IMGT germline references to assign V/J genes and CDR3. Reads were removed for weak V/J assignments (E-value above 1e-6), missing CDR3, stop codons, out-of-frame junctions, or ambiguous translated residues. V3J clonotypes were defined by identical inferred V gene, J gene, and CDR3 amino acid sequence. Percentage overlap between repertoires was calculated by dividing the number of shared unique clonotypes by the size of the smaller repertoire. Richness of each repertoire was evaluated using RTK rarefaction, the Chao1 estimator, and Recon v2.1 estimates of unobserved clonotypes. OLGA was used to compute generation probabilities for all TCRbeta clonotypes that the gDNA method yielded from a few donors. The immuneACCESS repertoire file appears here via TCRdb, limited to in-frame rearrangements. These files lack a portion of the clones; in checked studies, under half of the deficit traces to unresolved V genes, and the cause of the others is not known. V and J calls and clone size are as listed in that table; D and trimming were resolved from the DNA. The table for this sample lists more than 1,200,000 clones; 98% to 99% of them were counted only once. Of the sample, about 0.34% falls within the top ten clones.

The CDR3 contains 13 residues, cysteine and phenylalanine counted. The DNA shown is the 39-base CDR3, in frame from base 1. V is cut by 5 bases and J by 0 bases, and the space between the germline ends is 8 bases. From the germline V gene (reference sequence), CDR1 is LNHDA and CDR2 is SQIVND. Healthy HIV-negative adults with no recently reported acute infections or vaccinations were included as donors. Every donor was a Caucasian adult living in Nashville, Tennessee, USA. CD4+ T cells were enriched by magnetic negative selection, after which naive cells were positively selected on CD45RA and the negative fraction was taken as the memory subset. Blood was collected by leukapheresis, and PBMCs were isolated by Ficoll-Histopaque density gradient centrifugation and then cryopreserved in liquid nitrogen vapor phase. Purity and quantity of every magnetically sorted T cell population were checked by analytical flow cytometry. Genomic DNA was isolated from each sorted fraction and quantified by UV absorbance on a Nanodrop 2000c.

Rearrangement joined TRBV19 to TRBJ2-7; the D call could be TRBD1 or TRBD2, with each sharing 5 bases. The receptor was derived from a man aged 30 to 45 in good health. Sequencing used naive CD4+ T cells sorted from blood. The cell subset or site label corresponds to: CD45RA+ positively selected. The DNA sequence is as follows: TGTGCCAGTAGTGGGGGTGTCTCCTACGAGCAGTACTTC. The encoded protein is CASSGGVSYEQYF. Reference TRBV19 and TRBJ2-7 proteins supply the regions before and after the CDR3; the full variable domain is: DGGITQSPKYLFRKEGQNVTLSCEQNLNHDAMYWYRQDPGQGLRLIYYSQIVNDFQKGDIAEGYSVSREKKESFPLTVTSAQKNPTAFYLCASSGGVSYEQYFGPGTRLTVT.